This T cell receptor (beta chain) was sequenced for a study of blood T cell repertoires in COVID-19 (dated by TCRdb to between 2020 and 2021). About the full investigation: The collaborator samples originated in the United States, Italy and Spain and spanned the acute and convalescent phases of COVID-19. The material from the prospective study consisted of cDNA or gDNA derived from T cells, B-cell-depleted T cells, or PBMCs. The dataset comprised deeply sampled blood TCRbeta repertoires from subjects exposed to, actively infected with, or recovered from COVID-19. The repertoires were released in a freely available public database intended as a resource for research on the immune response to SARS-CoV-2. The samples were drawn from two sources: the first 160 participants of the ongoing ImmuneRACE study, and fewer than 1,500 subjects contributed by 6 global collaborators. Sample metadata almost always included a de-identified subject ID, COVID-19 status, age in years and sex. Where HLA class I and class II types were available, the types were taken from metadata supplied by the sample provider, not from assay-based typing.

TCRbeta CDR3 regions were amplified from genomic DNA by means of the immunoSEQ Assay, a bias-controlled multiplex PCR. The study's own analysis went as follows. Within the assay, amplification of reference gene primers was used to estimate how many nucleated cells each sample contained. To quantify the absolute abundance of each unique TCRbeta CDR3 rearrangement, sequence reads were collapsed and filtered. Productive Simpson clonality was computed per sample as the square root of Simpson's diversity index over productive rearrangements. TCRdb carries this immuneACCESS record with in-frame sequences only. Its versions omit some clonotypes, under half of them owing to an unresolved V gene in the studies checked, with the rest unexplained. V and J calls plus clone size are reproduced from that table; the DNA served to infer D and trimming. This sample has about 250,000 clones in its table, and around 84% of those were observed once. Around 16% of the sample belongs to the ten largest clones.

For this clone: This clone's antigen is unknown. No much larger clone is present one base from it, and per-base qualities are unavailable.

V loses 1 base, J loses 2 bases, and the germline ends lie 15 bases apart. Based on the germline V gene, the CDR1 and CDR2 sequences are MGHRA and YSYEKL. The CDR3 goes from the cysteine to the phenylalanine over 16 residues. The CDR3 DNA has 48 bases and is translated from base 1. Participants in the prospective study were enrolled through a virtual design, were aged about 18 to 100 years, and lived in roughly 24 United States geographic areas. To assign participants to cohorts, the prospective study relied on clinical history that participants themselves reported in a screening survey and a study questionnaire. Recovered participants in ImmuneRACE Cohort 3 were defined as having two consecutive negative NP/OP PCR tests, clearance from a healthcare professional, or resolution of symptoms. Each participant in the prospective study had whole blood, serum and a nasopharyngeal or oropharyngeal swab collected by mobile phlebotomists. Over an approximately 2-month period, participants in the prospective study had the option of providing additional blood draws and questionnaires. Before DNA extraction, prospective study blood samples were shipped either frozen or at room temperature.

Here is what the overall study found, with its caveats: The quantity of clinical and demographic metadata differed by source and by participant and was supplied without curation.

The sequence joins TRBV4-1 to TRBJ2-7; perhaps TRBD1 is the D gene, with 6 bases matching. The TCR sequence derives from a man aged 18 to 29 who had recovered from COVID-19. The sample consisted of PBMCs or T cells enriched from blood (not recorded which). Here is the DNA: TGCGCCAGCAGCCAAGTGTCTTCAAACAGGGCCTACGAGCAGTACTTC. This yields the protein CASSQVSSNRAYEQYF.